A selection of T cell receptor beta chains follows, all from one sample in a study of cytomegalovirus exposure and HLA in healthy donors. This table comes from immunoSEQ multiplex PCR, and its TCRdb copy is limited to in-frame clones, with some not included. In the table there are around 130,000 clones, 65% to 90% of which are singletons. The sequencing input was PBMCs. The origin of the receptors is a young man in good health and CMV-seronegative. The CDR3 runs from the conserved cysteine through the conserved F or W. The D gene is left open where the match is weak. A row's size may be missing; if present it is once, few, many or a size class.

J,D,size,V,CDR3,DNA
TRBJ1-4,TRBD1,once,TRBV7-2,CASSQGQGGEKLFF,TGTGCCAGCAGCCAGGGACAGGGTGGAGAAAAACTGTTTTTT
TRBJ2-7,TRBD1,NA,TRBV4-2,CASSLGTGTSYEQYF,TGTGCCAGCAGCCTGGGGACAGGGACATCCTACGAGCAGTACTTC
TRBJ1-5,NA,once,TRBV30,CAWSVSSPWRQPQHF,TGTGCCTGGAGTGTAAGTTCTCCATGGAGGCAGCCCCAGCATTTT
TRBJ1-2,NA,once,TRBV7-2,CASSYLRTAANYGYTF,TGTGCCAGCAGCTATTTAAGGACAGCAGCTAACTATGGCTACACCTTC
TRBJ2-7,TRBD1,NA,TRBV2,CASSEFFGQGDEQYF,TGTGCCAGCAGTGAGTTTTTCGGACAGGGCGACGAGCAGTACTTC
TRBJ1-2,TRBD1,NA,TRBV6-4,CASSLDRGQNYGYTF,TGTGCCAGCAGTTTAGACAGGGGGCAGAACTATGGCTACACCTTC
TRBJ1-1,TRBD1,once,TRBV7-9,CASGQADTEAFF,TGTGCCAGCGGACAGGCGGACACTGAAGCTTTCTTT
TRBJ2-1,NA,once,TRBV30,CAWSSSYNEQFF,TGTGCCTGGAGTTCCAGTTACAATGAGCAGTTCTTC
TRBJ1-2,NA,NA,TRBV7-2,CASSHSPGVGNYGYTF,TGTGCCAGCAGCCATAGTCCGGGGGTAGGTAACTATGGCTACACCTTC
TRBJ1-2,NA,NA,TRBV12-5,CASGAWAFNYGYTF,TGTGCTAGTGGGGCTTGGGCCTTTAACTATGGCTACACCTTC
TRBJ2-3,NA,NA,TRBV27,CASSLADTQYF,TGTGCCAGCAGTTTAGCGGATACGCAGTATTTT
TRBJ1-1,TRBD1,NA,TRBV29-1,CSATGGAGTEAFF,TGCAGCGCCACAGGGGGTGCAGGGACTGAAGCCTTCTTT
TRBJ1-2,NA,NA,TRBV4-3,CASSQDRGLDGYTF,TGCGCCAGCAGCCAAGATCGCGGGTTAGATGGCTACACCTTC
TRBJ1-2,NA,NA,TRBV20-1,CSALTYGYTF,TGCAGTGCTTTGACTTATGGCTACACCTTC
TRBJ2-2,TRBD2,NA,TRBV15,CATSREIPRLAGGISGELFF,TGTGCCACCAGCAGAGAGATACCCAGGCTAGCGGGGGGAATAAGCGGGGAGCTGTTTTTT
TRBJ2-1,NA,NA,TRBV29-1,CSVGGVSYNEQFF,TGCAGCGTTGGGGGGGTCTCCTACAATGAGCAGTTCTTC
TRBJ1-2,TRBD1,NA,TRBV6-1,CASARDRVNYGYTF,TGTGCCAGCGCGAGGGACAGGGTAAACTATGGCTACACCTTC
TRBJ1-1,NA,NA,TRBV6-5,CASSPQGKTEAFF,TGTGCCAGCAGTCCCCAGGGAAAAACTGAAGCTTTCTTT
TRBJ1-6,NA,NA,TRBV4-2,CASSQGDTYNSPLHF,TGTGCCAGCAGCCAGGGGGACACCTATAATTCACCCCTCCACTTT
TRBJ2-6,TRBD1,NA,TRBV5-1,CASWGSGGASSGANVLTF,TGCGCCAGCTGGGGTTCAGGGGGCGCCTCCTCCGGGGCCAACGTCCTGACTTTC
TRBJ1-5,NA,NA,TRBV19,CASSPREGQPQHF,TGTGCCAGTAGCCCCAGAGAGGGTCAGCCCCAGCATTTT
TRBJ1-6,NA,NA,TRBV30,CAWSPITGRGSPLHF,TGTGCCTGGAGTCCGATCACAGGGAGAGGGTCACCCCTCCACTTT
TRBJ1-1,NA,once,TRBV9,CASSLVGGEAFF,TGTGCCAGCAGCTTAGTGGGGGGGGAAGCTTTCTTT
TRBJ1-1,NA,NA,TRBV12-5,CASGLHGNTEAFF,TGTGCTAGTGGTTTGCACGGGAACACTGAAGCTTTCTTT
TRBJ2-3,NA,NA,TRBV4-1,CASSQGERAVSTDTQYF,TGCGCCAGCAGCCAAGGGGAGCGGGCGGTGAGCACAGATACGCAGTATTTT
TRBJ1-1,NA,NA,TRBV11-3,CASSFPGYMNTEAFF,TGTGCCAGCAGCTTCCCAGGCTACATGAACACTGAAGCTTTCTTT
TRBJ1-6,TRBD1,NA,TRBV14,CASSPLAYGTGSSPLHF,TGTGCCAGCAGCCCACTGGCATATGGGACAGGGAGCTCACCCCTCCACTTT
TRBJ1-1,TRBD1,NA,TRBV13,CASSNRGGNMNTEAFF,TGTGCCAGCAGCAACAGGGGCGGAAACATGAACACTGAAGCTTTCTTT